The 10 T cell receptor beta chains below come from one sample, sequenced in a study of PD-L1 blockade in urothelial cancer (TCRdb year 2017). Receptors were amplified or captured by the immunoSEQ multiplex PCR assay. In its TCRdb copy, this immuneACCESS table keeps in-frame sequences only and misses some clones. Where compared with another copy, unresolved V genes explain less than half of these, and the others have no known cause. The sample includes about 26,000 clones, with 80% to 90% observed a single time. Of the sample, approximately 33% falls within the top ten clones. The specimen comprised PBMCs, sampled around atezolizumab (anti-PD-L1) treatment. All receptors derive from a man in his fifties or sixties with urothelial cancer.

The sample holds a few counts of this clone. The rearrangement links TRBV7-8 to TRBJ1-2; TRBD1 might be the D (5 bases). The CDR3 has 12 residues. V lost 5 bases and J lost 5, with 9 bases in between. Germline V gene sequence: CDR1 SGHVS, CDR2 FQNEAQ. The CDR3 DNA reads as TGTGCCAGCAGCCTGACAGATTATGGCTACACCTTC. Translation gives CASSLTDYGYTF.

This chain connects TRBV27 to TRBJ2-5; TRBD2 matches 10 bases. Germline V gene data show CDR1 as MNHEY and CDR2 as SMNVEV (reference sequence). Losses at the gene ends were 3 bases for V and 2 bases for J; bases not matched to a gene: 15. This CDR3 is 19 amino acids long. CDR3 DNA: TGTGCCAGCAGTTTTAGGCTCTCGGCTAGCGGGAGCATTCAAGAGACCCAGTACTTC. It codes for CASSFRLSASGSIQETQYF.

This chain's CDR3 is CASSLGPGLQYF. CDR3 nucleotides: TGTGCCAGCAGCTTAGGCCCAGGGTTGCAGTACTTC. The chain combines TRBV7-8 with TRBJ2-7; a possible D gene is TRBD1 (5 bases). Germline V lookup: CDR1 SGHVS, CDR2 FQNEAQ. This CDR3 contains 12 residues. V was pared by 1 base and J by 9 bases, with 10 bases between.

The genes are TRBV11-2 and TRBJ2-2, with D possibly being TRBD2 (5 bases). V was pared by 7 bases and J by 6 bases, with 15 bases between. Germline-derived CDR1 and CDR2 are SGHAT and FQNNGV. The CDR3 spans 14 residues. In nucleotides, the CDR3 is TGTGCCAGCAACAAACTAGGAAGCGCCGGGGAGCTGTTTTTT. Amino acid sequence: CASNKLGSAGELFF.

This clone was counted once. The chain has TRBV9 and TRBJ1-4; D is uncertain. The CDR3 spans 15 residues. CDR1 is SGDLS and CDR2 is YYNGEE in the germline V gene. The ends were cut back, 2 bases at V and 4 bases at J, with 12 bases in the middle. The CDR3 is CASSVGELDNEKLFF. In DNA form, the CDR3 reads TGTGCCAGCAGCGTCGGGGAGCTGGATAATGAAAAACTGTTTTTT.

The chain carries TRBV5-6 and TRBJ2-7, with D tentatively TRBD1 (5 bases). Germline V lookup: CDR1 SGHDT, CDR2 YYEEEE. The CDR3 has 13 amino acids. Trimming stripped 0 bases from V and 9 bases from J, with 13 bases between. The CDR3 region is CASSLGGRVPQYF. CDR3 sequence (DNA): TGTGCCAGCAGCTTGGGTGGCAGGGTGCCGCAGTACTTC.

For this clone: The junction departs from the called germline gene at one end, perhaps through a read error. CDR3 bases: TGTGCTAGCAGCTTAGGACAGCCGGGCACCGGGGAGCTGTTTTTT. It yields the protein CASSLGQPGTGELFF. The chain carries TRBV7-7 and TRBJ2-2; D perhaps matches TRBD1 (6 bases). This CDR3 region has 15 residues. Germline CDR1 and CDR2: SSHAT and FNYEAQ (reference sequence).

The CDR3 loop reads CASTSSTSGNTGELFF. The CDR3 bases are TGTGCCAGCACCTCTTCGACTAGCGGTAACACCGGGGAGCTGTTTTTT. V is TRBV11-2 and J is TRBJ2-2; TRBD2 agrees at 9 bases. The J segment lost 2 bases and the V segment lost 7 bases, leaving 8 bases of the junction unmatched. Germline CDR1 and CDR2: SGHAT and FQNNGV. The CDR3 is 16 residues long.

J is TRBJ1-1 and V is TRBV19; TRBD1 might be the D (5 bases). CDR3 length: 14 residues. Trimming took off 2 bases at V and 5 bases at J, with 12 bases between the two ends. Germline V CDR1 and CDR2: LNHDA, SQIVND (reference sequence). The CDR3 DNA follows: TGTGCCAGTAGTATACTTTTGCAGGGTACTGAAGCTTTCTTT. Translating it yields CASSILLQGTEAFF.

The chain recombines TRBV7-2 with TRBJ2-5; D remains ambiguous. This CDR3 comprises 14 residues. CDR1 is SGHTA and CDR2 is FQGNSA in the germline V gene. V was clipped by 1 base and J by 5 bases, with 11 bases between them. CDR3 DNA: TGTGCCAGCAGCTTAGAGTTTCTCGGGGAGACCCAGTACTTC. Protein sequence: CASSLEFLGETQYF.